The source of this TCR beta chain is a study of vaccination and CD4 T cells after COVID-19. Across the study: Convalescent donors: six male, four female; seven Caucasian, two Asian, one multiracial, two Hispanic. Stimulation of cells relied on overlapping spike peptides derived from SARS-CoV-2, HCoV-NL63, HCoV-OC43 and HCoV-229E. Study-level findings and limits: Convalescent patients' clones that were vaccine-specific were spike mono-reactive in 304 of 307 cases.

With respect to this clonotype: Its specificity is unknown.

The assay that was used to sequence DNA from cultured CD4+ T cells was the Oncomine TCR Beta short-read assay. Each CDR3 protein gets one entry after TCRdb re-called the PCR reads with MiXCR. The top ten hold around 4.4% of the sample, which has about 24,000 distinct CDR3 sequences, around 42% seen once. Trimming shortened V by 4 bases and J by 0 bases, and 10 bases separated the two germline ends. This CDR3 contains 15 residues. Germline V gene data show CDR1 as MDHEN and CDR2 as SYDVKM. Documented time point: late sampling 161 to 241 days after vaccination in a few convalescent patients. As for treatment: approximately 9-day PBMC culture with coronavirus spike peptide pools or control peptides (ViraFEST assay). Before TCRs were sequenced, ViraFEST expanded antigen-specific T cells with peptide pools.

The chain employs TRBV28 and TRBJ2-1; D perhaps matches TRBD2 (6 bases). The clonotype was recovered from a human donor who had recovered from COVID-19. The starting material was CD4+ T cells from blood, cultured in vitro, obtained about 7 months after SARS-CoV-2 vaccination. CDR3 protein: CASSSVGGSYNEQFF. CDR3 in DNA: TGTGCCAGCAGTTCGGTGGGGGGCTCCTACAATGAGCAGTTCTTC. Drawing the rest from reference TRBV28 and TRBJ2-1, the complete variable domain is DVKVTQSSRYLVKRTGEKVFLECVQDMDHENMFWYRQDPGLGLRLIYFSYDVKMKEKGDIPEGYSVSREKKERFSLILESASTNQTSMYLCASSSVGGSYNEQFFGPGTRLTVL.